Below, 21 T cell receptor beta chains from the same sample are listed, as sequenced in a study of blood T cell repertoires in COVID-19. The protocol was immunoSEQ multiplex PCR, while the TCRdb copy is restricted to in-frame clones and leaves out a portion. The profile shows around 250,000 clones, 75% to 90% of them singletons. The specimen was PBMCs or T cells enriched from blood (not recorded which). The source of these receptors is a woman between 40 and 55 years old who had been exposed to COVID-19.

The V gene is TRBV23-1, the J gene TRBJ1-5; D is uncertain. TRBV23-1 belongs to the ORF category, with a function that is uncertain. This CDR3 has 14 amino acids. Trimming stripped 0 bases from V and 6 bases from J, with 9 bases between. The CDR3 DNA reads TGCGCCAGCAGTCAATCTTTGGGCTTTCAGCCCCAGCATTTT. Residues: CASSQSLGFQPQHF.

This clone was counted ten times or more. V usage is TRBV30 and J usage is TRBJ1-5; no clear D. V was pared by 3 bases and J by 4 bases, with 22 bases between. The CDR3 is 17 amino acids. Germline V lookup: CDR1 GTSNPN, CDR2 SVGIG (reference sequence). In nucleotides, the CDR3 is TGTGCCTGGAGAGACCCCCAGTCCGGGTACGGTAATCAGCCCCAGCATTTT. It translates to CAWRDPQSGYGNQPQHF.

This chain connects TRBV3-1 (or the pseudogene TRBV3-2) to TRBJ1-2; no definite D call. The germline V and J ends were trimmed by 3 bases and 5 bases, with 10 bases remaining between them. From germline, CDR1 is LGHDT and CDR2 YNNKEL (reference sequence). The CDR3 sequence is 13 residues long. CDR3 bases: TGTGCCAGCAGCCAGGAGCTTCTTTATGGCTACACCTTC. The encoded protein is CASSQELLYGYTF.

The CDR3 nucleotides are TGTGCCAGCAGCTTAGCCGTAGCGGGGGGGCCGATAGATACGCAGTATTTT. Amino acids: CASSLAVAGGPIDTQYF. The chain is built from TRBV7-2 and TRBJ2-3, with TRBD2 matching 11 bases. The germline gives CDR1 SGHTA, CDR2 FQGNSA. There are 17 residues in the CDR3. V was clipped by 0 bases and J by 5 bases; unmatched bases: 7.

This clone was observed a few times. J is TRBJ2-7 and V is TRBV11-2, with 11 bases that match TRBD1. This CDR3 is 14 amino acids long. From germline, CDR1 is SGHAT and CDR2 FQNNGV. The ends lost 5 bases at V and 7 bases at J; junction bases unmatched: 7. CDR3 amino acids: CASSLGQGVREQYF. The CDR3, as DNA: TGTGCCAGCAGCCTGGGACAGGGGGTCCGGGAGCAGTACTTC.

The chain couples TRBV11-2 to TRBJ2-3; a weak D match, TRBD2 (5 bases). This CDR3 is 13 amino acids long. Trimming pared 8 bases from V and 2 bases from J, leaving 11 bases between. Germline CDR1 SGHAT, CDR2 FQNNGV. As DNA, the CDR3 is TGTGCCAGCGGCGGGCAGTCCACAGATACGCAGTATTTT. It translates to CASGGQSTDTQYF.

This clone appeared once. The chain recombines TRBV19 with TRBJ1-5, with TRBD1 matching 7 bases. The germline V gene encodes CDR1 LNHDA and CDR2 SQIVND (reference sequence). This CDR3 has 17 amino acids. V shed 5 bases and J 2 bases; nucleotides not matched to a gene: 12. CDR3 nucleotides: TGTGCCAGTAGTGCAGAACAGGGGCGTTATGGCAATCAGCCCCAGCATTTT. Residues: CASSAEQGRYGNQPQHF.

J is TRBJ2-1 and V is TRBV6-4; D unresolved. CDR3 size: 13 residues. Germline CDR1 and CDR2: MRHNA and SNTAGT. The ends were cut back, 5 bases at V and 2 bases at J, with 7 bases in the middle. CDR3 residues: CASSPTAYNEQFF. The CDR3 region has the DNA TGTGCCAGCAGTCCTACGGCCTACAATGAGCAGTTCTTC.

This rearrangement joins TRBV10-3 to TRBJ1-1; possible D gene TRBD1, 5 bases. Looked up from germline, CDR1 is ENHRY and CDR2 is SYGVKD. Trimming shortened V by 8 bases and J by 5 bases, and 12 bases separated the two germline ends. The length of the CDR3 is 12 residues. The CDR3 reads CAIWGGGTEAFF. The CDR3, as DNA: TGTGCCATCTGGGGCGGTGGGACTGAAGCTTTCTTT.

This rearrangement joins TRBV19 to TRBJ2-2; 12 bases line up with TRBD1. From germline, CDR1 is LNHDA and CDR2 SQIVND (reference sequence). CDR3 size: 17 residues. After removal of 3 bases from V and 6 bases from J, the junction contained 8 bases not matched to a gene. The CDR3, as DNA: TGTGCCAGTAGTATCATTTGGGGGACAGGGGGCTCCGGGGAGCTGTTTTTT. Translation: CASSIIWGTGGSGELFF.

The chain joins TRBV19 to TRBJ2-3; 11 bases are a match to TRBD2. The CDR3 is made up of 13 amino acids. CDR1 is LNHDA, CDR2 SQIVND, per germline (reference sequence). After removal of 10 bases from V and 3 bases from J, the junction contained 3 bases not matched to a gene. This CDR3 reads CATRTSGTDTQYF. The CDR3 DNA reads TGTGCCACCCGGACTAGCGGGACAGATACGCAGTATTTT.

The rearrangement joins TRBV7-9 to TRBJ2-7, with 7 bases matching TRBD1. J was trimmed by 2 bases and V by 6 bases; bases with no gene match: 4. The CDR3 loop spans 13 amino acids. Germline CDR1 SEHNR, CDR2 FQNEAQ (reference sequence). CDR3 loop: CASSLTGPYEQYF. The CDR3 DNA sequence: TGTGCCAGCAGTTTGACAGGGCCCTACGAGCAGTACTTC.

This chain connects TRBV29-1 to TRBJ1-1; maybe TRBD1 (6 bases). Germline V gene lookup returns CDR1 SQVTM and CDR2 ANQGSEA. The CDR3 contains 16 residues. The V gene lost 0 bases and the J gene lost 0 bases, with 14 bases spanning the gap. CDR3 sequence (DNA): TGCAGCGTTGAAGATGTGGGGGCCCTGATGAACACTGAAGCTTTCTTT. Its translation: CSVEDVGALMNTEAFF.

The rearrangement uses TRBV5-1 and TRBJ1-1; possibly TRBD1 for D (6 bases). The ends were cut back, 0 bases at V and 4 bases at J, with 10 bases in the middle. This CDR3 spans 14 amino acids. CDR1 and CDR2 from the germline V gene are SGHRS and YFSETQ. The CDR3 region is CASSLVGTLTEAFF. The CDR3 nucleotides are TGCGCCAGCAGCTTGGTAGGGACACTCACTGAAGCTTTCTTT.

The chain uses TRBV4-3 and TRBJ1-2, with a weak D call TRBD1 (6 bases). Germline assignment: CDR1 LGHNA and CDR2 YSLEER. CDR3 length: 15 residues. Trimming shortened V by 1 base and J by 6 bases, and 15 bases separated the two germline ends. CDR3 amino acids: CASSQGMDRRNGYTF. The CDR3 DNA sequence: TGCGCCAGCAGCCAAGGGATGGACAGAAGAAATGGCTACACCTTC.

The rearrangement links TRBV28 to TRBJ1-1; D perhaps matches TRBD1 (6 bases). The V gene's germline CDR1 is MDHEN and CDR2 SYDVKM. Trimming took off 8 bases at V and 1 base at J, with 11 bases between the two ends. This CDR3 is 13 amino acids long. CDR3 amino acids: CASEGGRNTEAFF. In DNA form, the CDR3 reads TGTGCCAGCGAGGGGGGGAGGAACACTGAAGCTTTCTTT.

The CDR3 bases are TGTGCCAGCAGTTTATTGAGGGTTGAAGCTTTCTTT. Protein product: CASSLLRVEAFF. This sequence joins TRBV28 and TRBJ1-1; D is uncertain. Germline assignment: CDR1 MDHEN and CDR2 SYDVKM. V shed 1 base and J shed 7 bases, with 7 bases lying between them. The CDR3 covers 12 residues.

This chain joins TRBV14 and TRBJ1-6; D ambiguous. Trimming left V 4 bases short and J 5 bases short, with 15 bases between. The germline V gene encodes CDR1 SGHDN and CDR2 FVKESK. This CDR3 has 16 residues. CDR3 DNA: TGTGCCAGCAGCCTTAGGACTGTCAAGGATAATTCACCCCTCCACTTT. It is translated as CASSLRTVKDNSPLHF. Together with reference TRBV14 and TRBJ1-6, the CDR3 gives the full variable domain: EAGVTQFPSHSVIEKGQTVTLRCDPISGHDNLYWYRRVMGKEIKFLLHFVKESKQDESGMPNNRFLAERTGGTYSTLKVQPAELEDSGVYFCASSLRTVKDNSPLHFGNGTRLTVT.

The chain uses TRBV9 and TRBJ1-5; 7 bases match TRBD1. The ends lost 8 bases at V and 3 bases at J; junction bases unmatched: 2. Germline-derived CDR1 and CDR2 are SGDLS and YYNGEE. The CDR3 spans 12 residues. CDR3 bases: TGTGCCAGTGGGACAGTCAATCAGCCCCAGCATTTT. Protein sequence: CASGTVNQPQHF.

V gene TRBV6-2 or TRBV6-3 combines with J gene TRBJ1-2, with 10 bases lining up with TRBD1. The V and J ends lost 6 bases and 0 bases, in that order; junction bases with no gene match: 10. From germline, CDR1 is MNHEY and CDR2 SVGEGT. This CDR3 spans 17 amino acids. The CDR3 DNA reads as TGTGCCAGCAGCCCTTCCGGGACAGGGGATTCTAACTATGGCTACACCTTC. This translates into CASSPSGTGDSNYGYTF.

V is TRBV4-2 and J is TRBJ1-1; maybe TRBD1 (5 bases). Germline CDR1 reads LGHNA; CDR2 reads YNFKEQ. The CDR3 length is 14 residues. Trimming pared 6 bases from V and 3 bases from J, leaving 14 bases between. The CDR3 region has the DNA TGTGCCAGCAGTCGTTGGGACTTTGACACTGAAGCTTTCTTT. Protein product: CASSRWDFDTEAFF.